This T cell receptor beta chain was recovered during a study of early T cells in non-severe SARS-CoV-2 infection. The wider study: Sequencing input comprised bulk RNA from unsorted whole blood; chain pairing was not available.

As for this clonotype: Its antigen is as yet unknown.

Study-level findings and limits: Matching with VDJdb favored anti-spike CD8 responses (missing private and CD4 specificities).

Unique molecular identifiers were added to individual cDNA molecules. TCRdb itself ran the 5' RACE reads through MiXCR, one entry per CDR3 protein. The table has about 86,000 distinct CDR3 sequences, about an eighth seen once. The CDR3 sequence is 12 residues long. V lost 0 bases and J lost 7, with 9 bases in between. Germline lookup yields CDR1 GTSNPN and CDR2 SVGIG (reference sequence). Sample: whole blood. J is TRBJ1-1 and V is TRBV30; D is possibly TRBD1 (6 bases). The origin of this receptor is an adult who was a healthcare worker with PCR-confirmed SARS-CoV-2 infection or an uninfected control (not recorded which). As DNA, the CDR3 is TGTGCCTGGAGTGTACAGGGAAATGAAGCTTTCTTT. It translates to CAWSVQGNEAFF.